These T cell receptor beta chains were read from a single sample in a study of T cell changes during pregnancy in multiple sclerosis. The data were produced by immunoSEQ multiplex PCR, yet TCRdb's version contains in-frame clones alone and is incomplete. The table shows tens of thousands of clones, with about 93% occurring only once. Sequences were derived from CD4+ T cells from peripheral blood mononuclear cells, sampled before pregnancy. These receptors were taken from a female donor with multiple sclerosis, enrolled in a pregnancy study. CDR3s include the opening cysteine and the closing phenylalanine or tryptophan. Each record gives: V gene, clone size, J gene, D gene, CDR3 protein, CDR3 DNA. D genes are given only for firm matches. Part of the rows lack a size; the others show once, few, many or a class for expanded clones.

TRBV2	.	TRBJ2-7	TRBD2	CANKGSTSGSSKVGEQYF	TGTGCCAACAAGGGTTCGACTAGCGGGAGTTCAAAAGTGGGCGAGCAGTACTTC
TRBV5-1	.	TRBJ2-5	.	CASSLQGPQETQYF	TGCGCCAGCAGCTTGCAGGGGCCCCAAGAGACCCAGTACTTC
TRBV18	once	TRBJ2-3	TRBD1	CASSPIIRTGGSDTQYF	TGTGCCAGCTCACCGATTATAAGGACAGGGGGCTCAGATACGCAGTATTTT
TRBV7-9	.	TRBJ1-6	TRBD1	CASSLVLQGEPNSPLHF	TGTGCCAGCAGCTTAGTATTACAGGGGGAACCCAATTCACCCCTCCACTTT
TRBV5-1	.	TRBJ2-7	TRBD1	CASSLVGTAMYEQYF	TGCGCCAGCAGCTTAGTCGGGACAGCTATGTACGAGCAGTACTTC
TRBV2	.	TRBJ2-3	TRBD2	CASSARYSGRFADTQYF	TGTGCCAGCAGTGCCCGATATAGCGGGAGGTTCGCAGATACGCAGTATTTT
TRBV11-2	once	TRBJ2-2	TRBD1	CASRPTGTGNTGELFF	TGTGCCAGCCGCCCTACCGGGACAGGGAACACCGGGGAGCTGTTTTTT
TRBV7-2	.	TRBJ2-1	.	CASSFLNEQFF	TGTGCCAGCAGCTTTCTCAATGAGCAGTTCTTC
TRBV5-4	.	TRBJ2-5	.	CASSPGRETQYF	TGTGCCAGCAGCCCTGGTAGAGAGACCCAGTACTTC
TRBV30	.	TRBJ1-2	.	CAWSGGGRGYGYTF	TGTGCCTGGAGTGGAGGGGGTCGGGGCTATGGCTACACCTTC
TRBV27	once	TRBJ1-1	.	CASRKQFMNTEAFF	TGTGCCAGCAGGAAACAATTCATGAACACTGAAGCTTTCTTT
TRBV4-3	.	TRBJ2-1	TRBD2	CASSQTPGLAGFYPSNEQFF	TGCGCCAGCAGCCAAACCCCGGGACTAGCGGGGTTCTATCCTTCCAATGAGCAGTTCTTC
TRBV13	.	TRBJ2-1	TRBD2	CASSSFLAGGYNEQFF	TGTGCCAGCAGCTCTTTTTTAGCGGGAGGCTACAATGAGCAGTTCTTC
TRBV7-3	.	TRBJ2-7	.	CASSLRPGDSYEQYF	TGTGCCAGCAGCTTACGGCCAGGGGACTCCTACGAGCAGTACTTC
TRBV9	few	TRBJ1-2	.	CASRHGQNYTF	TGTGCCAGCAGACACGGACAGAACTACACCTTC
TRBV29-1	few	TRBJ1-1	TRBD1	CSVDRGNTEAFF	TGCAGCGTAGACAGGGGGAACACTGAAGCTTTCTTT
TRBV27	.	TRBJ1-5	.	CASSLYRNQPQHF	TGTGCCAGCAGTTTATACAGAAATCAGCCCCAGCATTTT
TRBV7-9	.	TRBJ1-2	TRBD1	CASSGPGTGVSGYTF	TGTGCCAGCAGCGGGCCCGGGACAGGGGTTTCTGGCTACACCTTC
TRBV29-1	.	TRBJ2-5	TRBD2	CSVQKRDVLETQYF	TGCAGCGTACAGAAGCGGGATGTGTTAGAGACCCAGTACTTC
TRBV14	.	TRBJ1-2	.	CASSLGRDYGYTF	TGTGCCAGCAGCCTCGGCAGGGACTATGGCTACACCTTC
TRBV11-3	.	TRBJ2-2	TRBD2	CASSLGRREREGGELFF	TGTGCCAGCAGCTTAGGCAGACGGGAGCGGGAAGGCGGGGAGCTGTTTTTT
TRBV28	.	TRBJ2-6	TRBD2	CASLRTSGSSGANVLTF	TGTGCCAGCCTCAGGACTAGCGGGAGTTCTGGGGCCAACGTCCTGACTTTC
TRBV19	once	TRBJ2-6	TRBD1	CASSIQTWTGSSGANVLTF	TGTGCCAGTAGTATACAAACGTGGACAGGAAGCTCTGGGGCCAACGTCCTGACTTTC
TRBV7-2	.	TRBJ2-7	.	CASSLVVGQAFTYEQYF	TGTGCCAGCAGCTTAGTCGTTGGGCAGGCCTTTACCTACGAGCAGTACTTC
TRBV30	.	TRBJ2-2	.	CARKSASGNTGELFF	TGTGCCCGAAAGTCTGCCAGCGGGAACACCGGGGAGCTGTTTTTT